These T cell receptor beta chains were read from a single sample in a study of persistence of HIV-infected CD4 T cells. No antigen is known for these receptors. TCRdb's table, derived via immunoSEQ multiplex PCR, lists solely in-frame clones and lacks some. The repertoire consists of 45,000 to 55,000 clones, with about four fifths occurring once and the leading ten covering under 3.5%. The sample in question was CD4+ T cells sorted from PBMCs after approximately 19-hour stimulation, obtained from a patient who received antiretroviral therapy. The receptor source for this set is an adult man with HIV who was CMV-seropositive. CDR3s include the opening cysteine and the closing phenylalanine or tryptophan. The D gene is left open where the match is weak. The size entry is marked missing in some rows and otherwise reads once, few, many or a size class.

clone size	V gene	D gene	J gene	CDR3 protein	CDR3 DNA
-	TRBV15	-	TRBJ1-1	CATRGHLNTEAFF	TGTGCCACTAGGGGACACCTGAACACTGAAGCTTTCTTT
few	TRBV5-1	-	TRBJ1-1	CASSSGTVSNTEAFF	TGCGCCAGCAGCTCCGGGACGGTCTCGAACACTGAAGCTTTCTTT
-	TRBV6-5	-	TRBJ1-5	CASSRTDTNQPQHF	TGTGCCAGCAGTCGGACAGACACCAATCAGCCCCAGCATTTT
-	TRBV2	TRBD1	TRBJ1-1	CASSMDRGAFF	TGTGCCAGCAGTATGGACAGGGGAGCTTTCTTT
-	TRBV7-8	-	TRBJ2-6	CASSDQLAGYSGANVLTF	TGTGCCAGCAGCGATCAACTCGCGGGGTACTCTGGGGCCAACGTCCTGACTTTC
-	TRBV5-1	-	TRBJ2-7	CASSFLSTPRTASYEQYF	TGCGCCAGCAGCTTCCTTTCCACTCCGCGGACAGCCTCCTACGAGCAGTACTTC
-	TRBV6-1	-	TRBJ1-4	CASSAQHRVTTNEKLFF	TGTGCCAGCAGTGCCCAACACAGGGTAACAACTAATGAAAAACTGTTTTTT
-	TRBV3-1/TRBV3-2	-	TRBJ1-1	CASSLGASNTEAFF	TGTGCCAGCAGCCTCGGGGCCTCGAACACTGAAGCTTTCTTT
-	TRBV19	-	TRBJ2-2	CASRREQGLRLFF	TGTGCCAGTAGGCGGGAACAGGGTTTAAGGCTGTTTTTT
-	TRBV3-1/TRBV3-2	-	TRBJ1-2	CASSQGSGRIYGYTF	TGTGCCAGCAGCCAAGGAAGTGGTCGGATCTATGGCTACACCTTC
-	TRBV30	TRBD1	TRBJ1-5	CAWSSGGQGDQPQHF	TGTGCCTGGAGCTCCGGGGGACAGGGGGATCAGCCCCAGCATTTT
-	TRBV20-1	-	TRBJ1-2	CSGPGYYGYTF	TGCAGTGGCCCGGGTTACTATGGCTACACCTTC
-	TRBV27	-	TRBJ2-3	CASSPRRTGSFTDTQYF	TGTGCCAGCAGTCCTCGCCGGACTGGCTCATTCACAGATACGCAGTATTTT
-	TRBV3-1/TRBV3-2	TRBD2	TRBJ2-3	CASSQGGSGGYDTQYF	TGTGCCAGCAGCCAAGGGGGTAGCGGGGGCTACGATACGCAGTATTTT
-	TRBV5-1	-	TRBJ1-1	CASSLVVQGNTEAFF	TGCGCCAGCAGCTTGGTTGTCCAGGGGAACACTGAAGCTTTCTTT
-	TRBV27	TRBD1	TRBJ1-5	CASSNSGGTSNQPQHF	TGTGCCAGCAGTAACTCAGGGGGGACGTCGAACCAGCCCCAGCATTTT
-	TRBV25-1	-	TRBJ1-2	CASSDSAPQAHGYTF	TGTGCCAGCAGTGATTCAGCGCCCCAAGCCCATGGCTACACCTTC
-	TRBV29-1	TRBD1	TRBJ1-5	CSVKGAFGQPQHF	TGCAGCGTTAAGGGGGCTTTCGGTCAGCCCCAGCATTTT
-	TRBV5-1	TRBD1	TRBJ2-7	CASSLHAGTGASYEQYF	TGCGCCAGCAGCTTACACGCCGGGACAGGGGCCTCCTACGAGCAGTACTTC
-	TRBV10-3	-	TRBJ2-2	CAISEPQGRSGELFF	TGTGCCATCAGTGAGCCACAGGGCAGATCCGGGGAGCTGTTTTTT
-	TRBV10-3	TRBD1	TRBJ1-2	CAISRTGGDYGYTF	TGTGCCATCAGTCGGACAGGGGGTGACTATGGCTACACCTTC
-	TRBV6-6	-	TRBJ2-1	CASSYPTVSSYNEQFF	TGTGCCAGCAGTTACCCGACGGTTAGCTCCTACAATGAGCAGTTCTTC
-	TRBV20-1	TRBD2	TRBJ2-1	CSASYPSGSANYNEQFF	TGCAGTGCTAGTTACCCTAGCGGGAGTGCAAACTACAATGAGCAGTTCTTC